Below are 16 T cell receptor beta chains sequenced from a single sample in a study of control samples from healthy donors and cancer patients. Method: immunoSEQ multiplex PCR; TCRdb's copy keeps in-frame clones and lacks some. This sample has some 150,000 clones, with less than 95% found just once. Sequencing used PBMCs. These receptors were collected from a man between 60 and 70 years old with colorectal cancer.

The rearrangement links TRBV5-1 to TRBJ1-2; tentative D call: TRBD1 (6 bases). V shed 0 bases and J shed 5 bases, with 20 bases lying between them. The CDR3 runs 17 residues. CDR1 and CDR2 from the germline V gene are SGHRS and YFSETQ. The CDR3 DNA reads TGCGCCAGCAGCTTGGCCCCACGGGCAGGGGCTATTTATGGCTACACCTTC. This gives the protein CASSLAPRAGAIYGYTF.

The chain is built from TRBV6-2 or TRBV6-3 and TRBJ2-3, with D perhaps TRBD2 (6 bases). The germline V gene has CDR1 MNHEY and CDR2 SVGEGT. This CDR3 contains 15 residues. Trimming took 4 bases from V and 2 from J, leaving 13 bases between them. The CDR3 DNA follows: TGTGCCAGCAGTTCGGGGACGGGGGTCACAGATACGCAGTATTTT. Protein: CASSSGTGVTDTQYF.

V gene TRBV5-8 combines with J gene TRBJ2-1, with unresolved D. CDR1 and CDR2 (germline): SGHTS, YDEGEE. V lost 1 base, J lost 4 bases, and 9 bases lay in between. The CDR3 extends over 14 amino acids. The CDR3 bases are TGTGCCAGCAGCTTGTCTTACATGTACAATGAGCAGTTCTTC. Amino acids: CASSLSYMYNEQFF.

CDR3 protein: CASSPGQPTNEKLFF. Here the CDR3 DNA reads TGTGCCAGCAGCCCAGGACAGCCAACTAATGAAAAACTGTTTTTT. The rearrangement joins TRBV9 to TRBJ1-4; D may be TRBD1 (6 bases). Germline V gives CDR1 SGDLS, CDR2 YYNGEE. This CDR3 region has 15 residues. Between the trimmed V and J ends, which lost 4 bases and 0 bases, there was a span of 10 bases.

The CDR3 DNA is TGTGCCAGCAGCTTGTTTCAGGGTGAAAATTCACCCCTCCACTTT. Translated: CASSLFQGENSPLHF. The chain couples TRBV7-8 to TRBJ1-6; a weak D match, TRBD1 (5 bases). The ends were cut back, 3 bases at V and 7 bases at J, with 13 bases in the middle. The germline V gene encodes CDR1 SGHVS and CDR2 FQNEAQ. The CDR3 sequence is 15 residues long. The variable domain in full, with the rest retrieved from reference TRBV7-8 and TRBJ1-6, is GAGVSQSPRYKVAKRGQDVALRCDPISGHVSLFWYQQALGQGPEFLTYFQNEAQLDKSGLPSDRFFAERPEGSVSTLKIQRTQQEDSAVYLCASSLFQGENSPLHFGNGTRLTVT.

The V call is TRBV5-1, the J call TRBJ2-2, with 8 nucleotides matching TRBD1. The V segment lost 5 bases and the J segment 3 bases; nucleotides outside the gene matches: 6. CDR3 length: 15 amino acids. Germline lookup yields CDR1 SGHRS and CDR2 YFSETQ. The CDR3 bases are TGCGCCAGCAGGACCGGGACAGGCCACACCGGGGAGCTGTTTTTT. Translating it yields CASRTGTGHTGELFF.

This clone occurred a few times. V is TRBV19 and J is TRBJ1-1, with D possibly TRBD1 on 5 matching bases. V shed 10 bases and J shed 4 bases, with 13 bases lying between them. CDR3 length: 12 amino acids. Germline-derived CDR1 and CDR2 are LNHDA and SQIVND (reference sequence). The DNA of the CDR3 is TGTGCCACCATTCGGGGGGGCACTGAAGCTTTCTTT. It is translated as CATIRGGTEAFF.

CDR3 region: CASRGQITNEKLFF. CDR3 nucleotide sequence: TGCGCCAGCAGGGGGCAGATAACTAATGAAAAACTGTTTTTT. The V and J genes are TRBV5-1 and TRBJ1-4; maybe TRBD1 (5 bases). Germline V gives CDR1 SGHRS, CDR2 YFSETQ. V gave up 5 bases and J gave up 1 base, with 9 bases separating them. This CDR3 region has 14 residues.

The chain employs TRBV6-5 and TRBJ1-2, with a weak D call TRBD1 (5 bases). CDR1 and CDR2 (germline): MNHEY, SVGAGI. V lost 5 bases and J lost 4, with 14 bases in between. CDR3 length: 14 amino acids. The CDR3 DNA reads TGTGCCAGCAGTCGGGACGGGAACTCCTATGGCTACACCTTC. Encoded protein: CASSRDGNSYGYTF.

This chain connects TRBV5-4 to TRBJ2-7, with 8 bases identical to TRBD1. V was pared by 3 bases and J by 5 bases, with 4 bases of the junction left unmatched. Germline assignment: CDR1 SGHNT and CDR2 YYREEE (reference sequence). There are 13 residues in the CDR3. The CDR3 sequence is CASSYGQGDEQYF. The CDR3 bases are TGTGCCAGCAGCTACGGACAGGGCGACGAGCAGTACTTC.

This clone was observed once. This rearrangement joins TRBV5-4 to TRBJ1-2, with 11 bases fitting TRBD1. With 4 bases clipped from V and 7 bases from J, the junction kept 9 bases outside the gene matches. CDR1 and CDR2 (germline): SGHNT, YYREEE (reference sequence). The CDR3 contains 15 residues. This chain's CDR3 is CASSPPDRGRIGYTF. The CDR3 bases are TGTGCCAGCAGCCCGCCGGACAGGGGGCGGATTGGCTACACCTTC.

This clone appeared a few times. The chain combines TRBV19 with TRBJ1-5; D unresolved. V was shortened by 5 bases and J by 9 bases, with 8 bases between the two germline ends. CDR1 is LNHDA and CDR2 is SQIVND in the germline V gene (reference sequence). The CDR3 is 11 residues long. The CDR3 loop is CASSSRGPQHF. DNA of the CDR3: TGTGCCAGTAGTTCACGGGGGCCCCAGCATTTT. Full variable domain (missing parts from reference TRBV19 and TRBJ1-5): DGGITQSPKYLFRKEGQNVTLSCEQNLNHDAMYWYRQDPGQGLRLIYYSQIVNDFQKGDIAEGYSVSREKKESFPLTVTSAQKNPTAFYLCASSSRGPQHFGDGTRLSIL.

The gene calls are TRBV4-1 and TRBJ1-1; 8 bases align to TRBD1. With V trimmed by 4 bases and J by 3 bases, 4 bases remained unmatched. Germline-derived CDR1 and CDR2 are MGHRA and YSYEKL. This CDR3 comprises 14 residues. The DNA for the CDR3 is TGCGCCAGCAGCCTTTTACAGGGGGACACTGAAGCTTTCTTT. Its translation is CASSLLQGDTEAFF.

The chain links TRBV6-2 or TRBV6-3 to TRBJ1-3; TRBD1 is a possible D gene (5 bases). Germline V CDR1 and CDR2: MNHEY, SVGEGT. V was clipped by 5 bases and J by 0 bases, with 11 bases between them. This CDR3 spans 15 amino acids. The CDR3: CASSLDGHSGNTIYF. The DNA of the CDR3 is TGTGCCAGCAGTCTAGACGGACACTCTGGAAACACCATATATTTT.

The chain couples TRBV18 to TRBJ1-2; the D gene is possibly TRBD1 (5 bases). This CDR3 contains 17 residues. The germline V gene has CDR1 KGHSH and CDR2 LQKENI. Trimming stripped 3 bases from V and 4 bases from J, with 21 bases between. The CDR3 DNA is TGTGCCAGCTCACCCCTGCGGGGTGGGGACCGGGCCTATGGCTACACCTTC. Protein: CASSPLRGGDRAYGYTF.

The rearrangement links TRBV19 to TRBJ1-1; 7 bases agree with TRBD1. This CDR3 is built from 11 residues. Germline values: CDR1 LNHDA, CDR2 SQIVND (reference sequence). V dropped 10 bases and J dropped 4; count of bases not matched to a gene: 3. The CDR3 nucleotides are TGTGCCATCGCAGGGGGCACTGAAGCTTTCTTT. Translating gives CAIAGGTEAFF.